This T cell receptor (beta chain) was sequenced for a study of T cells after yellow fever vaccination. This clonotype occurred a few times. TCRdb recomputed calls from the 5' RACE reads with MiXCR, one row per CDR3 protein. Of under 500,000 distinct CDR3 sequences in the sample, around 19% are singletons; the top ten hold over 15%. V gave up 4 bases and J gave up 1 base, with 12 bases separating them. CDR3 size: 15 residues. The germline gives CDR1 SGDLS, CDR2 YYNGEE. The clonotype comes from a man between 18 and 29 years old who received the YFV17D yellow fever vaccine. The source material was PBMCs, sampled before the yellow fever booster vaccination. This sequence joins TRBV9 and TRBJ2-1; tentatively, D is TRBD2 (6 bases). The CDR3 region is CASSRGNPSYNEQFF. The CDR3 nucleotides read TGTGCCAGCAGCCGCGGGAACCCATCCTACAATGAGCAGTTCTTC. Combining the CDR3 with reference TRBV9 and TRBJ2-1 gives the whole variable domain DSGVTQTPKHLITATGQRVTLRCSPRSGDLSVYWYQQSLDQGLQFLIQYYNGEERAKGNILERFSAQQFPDLHSELNLSSLELGDSALYFCASSRGNPSYNEQFFGPGTRLTVL.